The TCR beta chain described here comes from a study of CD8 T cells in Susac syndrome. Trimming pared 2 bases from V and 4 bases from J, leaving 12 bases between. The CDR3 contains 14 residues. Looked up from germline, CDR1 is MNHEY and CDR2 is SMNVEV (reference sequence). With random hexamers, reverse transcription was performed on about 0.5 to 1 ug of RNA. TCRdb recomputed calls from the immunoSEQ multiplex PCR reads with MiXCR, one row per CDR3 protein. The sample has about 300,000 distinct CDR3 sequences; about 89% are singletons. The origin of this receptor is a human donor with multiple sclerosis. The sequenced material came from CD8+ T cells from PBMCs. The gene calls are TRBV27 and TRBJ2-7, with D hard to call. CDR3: CASSLIGPQYEQYF. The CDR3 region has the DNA TGTGCCAGCAGTTTAATCGGTCCCCAATACGAGCAGTACTTC.